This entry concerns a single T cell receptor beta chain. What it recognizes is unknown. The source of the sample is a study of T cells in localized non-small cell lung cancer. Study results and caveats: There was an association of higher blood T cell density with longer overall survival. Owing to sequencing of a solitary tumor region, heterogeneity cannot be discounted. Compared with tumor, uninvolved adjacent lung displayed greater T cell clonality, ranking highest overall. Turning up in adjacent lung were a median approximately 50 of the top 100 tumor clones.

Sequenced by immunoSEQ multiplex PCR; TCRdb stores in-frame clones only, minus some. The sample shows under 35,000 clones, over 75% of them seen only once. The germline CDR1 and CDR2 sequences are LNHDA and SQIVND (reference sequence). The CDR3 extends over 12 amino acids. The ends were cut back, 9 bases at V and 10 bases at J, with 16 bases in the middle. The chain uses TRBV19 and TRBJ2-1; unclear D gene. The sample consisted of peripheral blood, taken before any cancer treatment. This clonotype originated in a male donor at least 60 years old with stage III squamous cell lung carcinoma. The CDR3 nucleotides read TGTGCCAGCCGGTCATACAGTCTAGAGCAGTTCTTC. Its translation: CASRSYSLEQFF.